The T cell receptor beta chain described here comes from a study of beta chain features in type 1 diabetes. Turning to the study itself: The patients were much like the healthy donors in age, gender and cell yields.

This clone was detected a few times. What it recognizes is unknown. The CDR3 is 12 amino acids. Deletions cut 7 bases from V and 4 bases from J, with 10 bases between. From germline, CDR1 is SGHTA and CDR2 FQGNSA. Regarding the study as a whole: Over-representation of high TCR-expressing cells was a possible consequence of cDNA sequencing. Across all four CD4+ subsets, people with type 1 diabetes showed modestly shorter TCRB CDR3s.

Without exception, sorted populations had purity beyond 95%. Reverse transcribing all isolated RNA meant expressed TCRB transcripts were sequenced. Method: immunoSEQ multiplex PCR; TCRdb's copy keeps in-frame clones and lacks some. Of just over 450,000 clones listed, around 30% are singletons. The V gene is TRBV7-2, the J gene TRBJ2-5; D is unresolved. The sample was naive CD4+ T cells from blood. This TCR was sampled from a man younger than 30 in good health. The CDR3 reads CASTRTGETQYF. CDR3 DNA: TGTGCCAGCACCAGGACCGGAGAGACCCAGTACTTC.